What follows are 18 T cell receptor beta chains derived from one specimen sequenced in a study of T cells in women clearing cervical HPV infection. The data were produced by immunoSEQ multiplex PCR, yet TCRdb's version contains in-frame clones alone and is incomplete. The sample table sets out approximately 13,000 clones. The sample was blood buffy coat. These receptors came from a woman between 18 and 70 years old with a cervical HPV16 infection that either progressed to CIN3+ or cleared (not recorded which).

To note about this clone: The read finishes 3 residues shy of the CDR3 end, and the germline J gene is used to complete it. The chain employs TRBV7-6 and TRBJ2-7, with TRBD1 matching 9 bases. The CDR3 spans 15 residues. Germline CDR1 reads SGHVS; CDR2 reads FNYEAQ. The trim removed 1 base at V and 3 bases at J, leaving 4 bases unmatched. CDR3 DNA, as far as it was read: TGTGCCAGCAGCTTAGTCGTGGACAGGGGCTACGAG. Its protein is CASSLVVDRGYE. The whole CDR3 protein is CASSLVVDRGYEQYF. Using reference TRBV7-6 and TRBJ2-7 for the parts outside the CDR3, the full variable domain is GAGVSQSPRYKVTKRGQDVALRCDPISGHVSLYWYRQALGQGPEFLTYFNYEAQQDKSGLPNDRFSAERPEGSISTLTIQRTEQRDSAMYRCASSLVVDRGYEQYFGPGTRLTVT.

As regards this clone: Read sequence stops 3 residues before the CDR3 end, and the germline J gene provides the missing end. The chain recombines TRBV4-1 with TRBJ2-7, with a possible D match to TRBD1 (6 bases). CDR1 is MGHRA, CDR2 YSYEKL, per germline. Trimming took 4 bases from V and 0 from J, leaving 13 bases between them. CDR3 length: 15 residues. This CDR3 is CASSPGQFDSYEQYF. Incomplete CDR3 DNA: TGCGCCAGCAGCCCCGGACAGTTTGACTCCTACGAG.

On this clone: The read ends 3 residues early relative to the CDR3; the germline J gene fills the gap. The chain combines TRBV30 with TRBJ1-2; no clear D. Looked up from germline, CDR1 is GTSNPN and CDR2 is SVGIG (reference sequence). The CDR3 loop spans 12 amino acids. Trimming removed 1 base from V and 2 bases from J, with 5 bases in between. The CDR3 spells CAWSDKNYGYTF. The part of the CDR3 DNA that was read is TGTGCCTGGAGTGACAAAAACTATGGC. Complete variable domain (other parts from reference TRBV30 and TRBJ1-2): SQTIHQWPATLVQPVGSPLSLECTVEGTSNPNLYWYRQAAGRGLQLLFYSVGIGQISSEVPQNLSASRPQDRQFILSSKKLLLSDSGFYLCAWSDKNYGYTFGSGTRLTVV.

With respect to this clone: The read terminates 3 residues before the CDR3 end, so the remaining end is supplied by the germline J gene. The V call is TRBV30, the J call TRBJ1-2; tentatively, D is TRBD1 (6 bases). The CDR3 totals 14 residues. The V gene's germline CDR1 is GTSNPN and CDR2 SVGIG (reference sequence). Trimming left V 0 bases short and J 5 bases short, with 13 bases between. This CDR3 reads CAWSVKGGGYGYTF. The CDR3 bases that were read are TGTGCCTGGAGTGTAAAAGGGGGAGGGTATGGC.

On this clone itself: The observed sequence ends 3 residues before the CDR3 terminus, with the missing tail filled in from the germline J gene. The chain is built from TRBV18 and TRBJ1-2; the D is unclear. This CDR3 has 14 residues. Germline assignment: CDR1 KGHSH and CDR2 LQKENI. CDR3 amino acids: CASSRASDTDTYTF. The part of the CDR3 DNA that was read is TGTGCCAGCTCACGGGCTAGCGATACAGATACC.

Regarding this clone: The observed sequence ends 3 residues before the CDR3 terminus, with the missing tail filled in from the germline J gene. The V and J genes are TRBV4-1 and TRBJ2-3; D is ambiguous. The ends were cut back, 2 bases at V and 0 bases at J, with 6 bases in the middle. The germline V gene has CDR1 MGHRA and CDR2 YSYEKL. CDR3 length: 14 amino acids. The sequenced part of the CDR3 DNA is TGCGCCAGCAGCCAAACGAGCAGCACAGATACG. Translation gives CASSQTSSTDT. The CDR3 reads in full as CASSQTSSTDTQYF.

CDR3 DNA (partial): TGCAGTGCTAGTAAGGGCCAATCACTAGCCAAAAACATT. Its protein is CSASKGQSLAKNI. The whole CDR3 protein is CSASKGQSLAKNIQYF. The rearrangement uses TRBV20-1 and TRBJ2-4; no definite D call. The read finishes 3 residues shy of the CDR3 end, and the germline J gene is used to complete it. CDR1 and CDR2 from the germline V gene are DFQATT and SNEGSKA (reference sequence). The CDR3 sequence is 16 residues long. The V gene lost 3 bases and the J gene lost 0 bases, with 15 bases spanning the gap.

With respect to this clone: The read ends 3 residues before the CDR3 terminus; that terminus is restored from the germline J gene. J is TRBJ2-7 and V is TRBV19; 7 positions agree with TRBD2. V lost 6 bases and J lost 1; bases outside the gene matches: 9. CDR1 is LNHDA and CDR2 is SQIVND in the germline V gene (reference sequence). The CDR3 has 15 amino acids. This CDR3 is CASSQDSRGSYEQYF. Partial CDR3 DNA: TGTGCCAGTAGCCAGGACTCGCGGGGGTCCTACGAG.

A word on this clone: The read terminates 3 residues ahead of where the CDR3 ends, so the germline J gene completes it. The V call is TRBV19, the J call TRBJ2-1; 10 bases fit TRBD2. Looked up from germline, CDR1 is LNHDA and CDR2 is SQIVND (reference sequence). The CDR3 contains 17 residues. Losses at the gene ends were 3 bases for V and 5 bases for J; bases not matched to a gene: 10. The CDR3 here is CASSMGPKRGGHNEQFF. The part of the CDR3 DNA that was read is TGTGCCAGTAGTATGGGCCCTAAGCGGGGGGGCCACAATGAG.

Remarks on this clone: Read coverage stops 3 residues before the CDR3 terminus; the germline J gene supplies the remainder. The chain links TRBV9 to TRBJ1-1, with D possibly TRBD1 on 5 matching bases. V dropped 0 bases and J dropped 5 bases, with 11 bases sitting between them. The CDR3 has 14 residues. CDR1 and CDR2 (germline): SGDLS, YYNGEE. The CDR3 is CASSVGDSWTEAFF. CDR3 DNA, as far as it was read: TGTGCCAGCAGCGTAGGTGACAGTTGGACTGAA.

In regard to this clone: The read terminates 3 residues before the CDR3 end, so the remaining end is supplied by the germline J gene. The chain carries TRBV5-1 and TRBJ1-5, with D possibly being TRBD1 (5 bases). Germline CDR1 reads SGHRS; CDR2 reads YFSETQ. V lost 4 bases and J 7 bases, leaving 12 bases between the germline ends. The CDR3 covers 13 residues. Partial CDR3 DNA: TGCGCCAGCAGCATAGGGGAGAGGCAGCCC. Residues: CASSIGERQP. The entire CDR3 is CASSIGERQPQHF.

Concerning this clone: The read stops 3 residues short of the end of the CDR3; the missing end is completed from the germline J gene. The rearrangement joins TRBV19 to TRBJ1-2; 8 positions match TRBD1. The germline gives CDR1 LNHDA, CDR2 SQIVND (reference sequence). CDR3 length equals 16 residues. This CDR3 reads CASRLGGTGTGYGYTF. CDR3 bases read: TGTGCCAGTAGGTTAGGCGGAACCGGGACAGGATACGGC. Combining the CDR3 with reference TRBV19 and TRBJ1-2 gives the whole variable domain DGGITQSPKYLFRKEGQNVTLSCEQNLNHDAMYWYRQDPGQGLRLIYYSQIVNDFQKGDIAEGYSVSREKKESFPLTVTSAQKNPTAFYLCASRLGGTGTGYGYTFGSGTRLTVV.

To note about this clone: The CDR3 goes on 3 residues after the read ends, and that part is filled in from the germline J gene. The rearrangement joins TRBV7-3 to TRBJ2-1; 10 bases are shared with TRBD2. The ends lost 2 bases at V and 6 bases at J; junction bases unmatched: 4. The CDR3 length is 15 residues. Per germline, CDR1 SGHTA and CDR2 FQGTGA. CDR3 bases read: TGTGCCAGCAGCTTACAAGCGGGGGGGTCCAATGAG. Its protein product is CASSLQAGGSNE. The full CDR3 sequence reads CASSLQAGGSNEQFF.

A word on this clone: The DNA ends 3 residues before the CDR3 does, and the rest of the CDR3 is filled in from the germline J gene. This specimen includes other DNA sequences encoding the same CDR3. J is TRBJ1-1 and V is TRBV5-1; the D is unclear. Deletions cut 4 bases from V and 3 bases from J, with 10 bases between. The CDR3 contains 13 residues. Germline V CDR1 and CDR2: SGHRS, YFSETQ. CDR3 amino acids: CASSLAGYTEAFF. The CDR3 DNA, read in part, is TGCGCCAGCAGCCTTGCAGGCTACACTGAA.

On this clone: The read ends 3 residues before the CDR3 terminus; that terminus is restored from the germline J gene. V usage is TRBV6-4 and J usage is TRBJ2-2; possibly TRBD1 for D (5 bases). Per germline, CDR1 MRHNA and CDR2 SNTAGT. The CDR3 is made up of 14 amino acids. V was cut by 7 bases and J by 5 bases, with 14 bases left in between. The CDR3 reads CASTPSPGTGELFF. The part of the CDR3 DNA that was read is TGTGCCAGCACCCCGTCTCCAGGGACCGGGGAG.

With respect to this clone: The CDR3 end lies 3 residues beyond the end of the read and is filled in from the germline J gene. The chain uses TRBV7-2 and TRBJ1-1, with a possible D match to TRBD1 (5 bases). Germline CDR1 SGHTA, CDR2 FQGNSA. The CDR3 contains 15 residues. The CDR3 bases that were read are TGTGCCAGCAGGATCCGGCCTTCGGACACAGATACG. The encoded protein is CASRIRPSDTDT. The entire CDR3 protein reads CASRIRPSDTDTAFF.

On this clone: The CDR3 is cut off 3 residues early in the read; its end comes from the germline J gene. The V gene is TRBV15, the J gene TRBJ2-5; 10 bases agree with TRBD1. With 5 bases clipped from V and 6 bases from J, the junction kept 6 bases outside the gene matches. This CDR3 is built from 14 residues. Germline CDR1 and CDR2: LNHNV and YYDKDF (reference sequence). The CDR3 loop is CATSDRTGGKTQYF. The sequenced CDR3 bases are TGTGCCACCAGCGACCGGACAGGGGGAAAGACC.

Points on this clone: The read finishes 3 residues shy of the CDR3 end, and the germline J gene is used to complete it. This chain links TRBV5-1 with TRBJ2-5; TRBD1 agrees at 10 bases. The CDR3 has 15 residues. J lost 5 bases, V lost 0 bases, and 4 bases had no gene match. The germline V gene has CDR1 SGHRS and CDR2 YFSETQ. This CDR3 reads CASSLGQGARETQYF. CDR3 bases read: TGCGCCAGCAGCTTGGGACAGGGGGCGCGGGAGACC.